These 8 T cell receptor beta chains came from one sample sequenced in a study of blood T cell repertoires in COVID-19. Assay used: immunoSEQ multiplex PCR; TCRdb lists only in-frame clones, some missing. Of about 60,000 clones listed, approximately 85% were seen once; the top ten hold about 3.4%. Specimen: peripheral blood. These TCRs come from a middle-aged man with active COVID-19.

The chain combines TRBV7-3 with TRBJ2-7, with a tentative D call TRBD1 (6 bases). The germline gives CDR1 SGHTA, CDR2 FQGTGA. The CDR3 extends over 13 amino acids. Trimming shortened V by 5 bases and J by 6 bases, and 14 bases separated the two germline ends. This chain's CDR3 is CASSLGQRAEQYF. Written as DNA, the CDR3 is TGTGCCAGCAGCCTTGGACAGCGCGCCGAGCAGTACTTC.

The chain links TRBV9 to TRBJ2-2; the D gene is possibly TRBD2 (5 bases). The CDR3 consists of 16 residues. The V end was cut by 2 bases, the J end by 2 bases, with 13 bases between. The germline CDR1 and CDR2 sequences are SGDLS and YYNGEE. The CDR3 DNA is TGTGCCAGCAGCGTTTCCGAGGGATTCAACACCGGGGAGCTGTTTTTT. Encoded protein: CASSVSEGFNTGELFF.

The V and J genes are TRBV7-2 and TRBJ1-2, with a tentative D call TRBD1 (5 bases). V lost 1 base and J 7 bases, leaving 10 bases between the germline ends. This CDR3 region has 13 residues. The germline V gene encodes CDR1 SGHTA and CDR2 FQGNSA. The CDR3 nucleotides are TGTGCCAGCAGCTTAGTAGGGACTCCTGGCTACACCTTC. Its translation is CASSLVGTPGYTF.

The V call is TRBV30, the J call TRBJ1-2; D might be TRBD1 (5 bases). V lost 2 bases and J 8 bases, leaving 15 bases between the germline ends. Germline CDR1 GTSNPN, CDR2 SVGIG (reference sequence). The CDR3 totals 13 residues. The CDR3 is CAWSNTVNRGYTF. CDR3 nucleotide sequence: TGTGCCTGGAGTAACACCGTCAACAGGGGCTACACCTTC. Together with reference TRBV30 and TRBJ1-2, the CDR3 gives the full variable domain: SQTIHQWPATLVQPVGSPLSLECTVEGTSNPNLYWYRQAAGRGLQLLFYSVGIGQISSEVPQNLSASRPQDRQFILSSKKLLLSDSGFYLCAWSNTVNRGYTFGSGTRLTVV.

This CDR3 reads CASSWTGAYEQYF. CDR3 nucleotide sequence: TGTGCCAGCAGCTGGACAGGTGCATACGAGCAGTACTTC. The chain links TRBV5-4 to TRBJ2-7, with 7 bases fitting TRBD1. The J segment lost 4 bases and the V segment lost 3 bases, leaving 4 bases of the junction unmatched. The germline CDR1 and CDR2 sequences are SGHNT and YYREEE (reference sequence). The CDR3 is 13 residues long.

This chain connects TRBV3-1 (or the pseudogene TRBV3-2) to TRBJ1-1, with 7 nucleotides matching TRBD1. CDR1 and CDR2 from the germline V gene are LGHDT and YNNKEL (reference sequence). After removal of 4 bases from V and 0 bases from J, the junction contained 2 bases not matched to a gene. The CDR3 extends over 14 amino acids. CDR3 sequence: CASSRDSLNTEAFF. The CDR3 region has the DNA TGTGCCAGCAGCCGGGACAGCTTGAACACTGAAGCTTTCTTT.

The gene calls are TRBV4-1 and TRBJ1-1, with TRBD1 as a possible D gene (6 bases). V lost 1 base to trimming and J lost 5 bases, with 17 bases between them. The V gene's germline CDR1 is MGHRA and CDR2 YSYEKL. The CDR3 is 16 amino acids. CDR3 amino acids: CASSQAPTQGITEAFF. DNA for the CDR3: TGCGCCAGCAGCCAAGCCCCCACCCAGGGGATTACTGAAGCTTTCTTT.

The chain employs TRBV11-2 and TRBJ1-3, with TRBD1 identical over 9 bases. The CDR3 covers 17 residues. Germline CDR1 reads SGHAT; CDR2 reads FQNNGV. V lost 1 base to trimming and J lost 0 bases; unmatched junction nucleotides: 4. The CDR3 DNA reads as TGTGCCAGCAGCTTAGTGGGGGACAGGGTCTCTGGAAACACCATATATTTT. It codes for CASSLVGDRVSGNTIYF.